This T cell receptor (beta chain) was sequenced for a study of blood T cells in healthy people across ages. Study observations and caveats: It was held that diversity estimates obtained from one million T cells represented underestimates. The long-lived group displayed more naive CD4+ cells, plus higher diversity, than the aged donors did.

In the case of this clonotype: Its matching antigen is unknown.

CDR1 and CDR2 (germline): SEHNR, FQNEAQ (reference sequence). This CDR3 spans 16 amino acids. The V segment lost 6 bases and the J segment 2 bases; nucleotides outside the gene matches: 10. A second PCR of about 7 to 12 cycles used a sample-barcoded 5' primer and a J-beta primer mix. Every single cDNA molecule received a tag from a template-switch adaptor with 12 random nucleotides. TCRdb re-called the 5' RACE reads through MiXCR, storing one row per CDR3 protein. In the table there are 1.5 million to 2 million distinct CDR3 sequences, approximately 39% of which are singletons. Every sample yielded at least 6.5 million isolated PBMCs.

This clonotype originated in a human donor in good health. V and J are TRBV7-9 and TRBJ2-3, with 8 bases fitting TRBD1. Sequencing was carried out using blood. The chain's CDR3 is CASSPRQGRYTDTQYF. DNA for the CDR3: TGTGCCAGCAGTCCAAGACAGGGGCGCTACACAGATACGCAGTATTTT.